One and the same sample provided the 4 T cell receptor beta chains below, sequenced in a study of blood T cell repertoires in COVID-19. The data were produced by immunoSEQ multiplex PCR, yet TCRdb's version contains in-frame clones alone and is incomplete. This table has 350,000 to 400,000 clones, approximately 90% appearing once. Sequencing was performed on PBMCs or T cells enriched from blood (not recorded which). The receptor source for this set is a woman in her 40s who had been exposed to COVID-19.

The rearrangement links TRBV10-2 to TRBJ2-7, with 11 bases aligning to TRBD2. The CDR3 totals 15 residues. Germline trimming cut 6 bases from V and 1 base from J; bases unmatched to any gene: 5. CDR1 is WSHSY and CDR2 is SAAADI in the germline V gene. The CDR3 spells CASRGGTSGSYEQYF. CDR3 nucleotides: TGCGCCAGCAGGGGAGGGACTAGCGGTTCCTACGAGCAGTACTTC.

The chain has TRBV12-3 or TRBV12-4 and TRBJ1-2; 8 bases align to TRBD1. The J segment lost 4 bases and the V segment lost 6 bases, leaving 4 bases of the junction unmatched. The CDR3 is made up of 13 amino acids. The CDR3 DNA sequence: TGTGCCAGCAGGCAAGGACAGGGCTATGGCTACACCTTC. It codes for CASRQGQGYGYTF.

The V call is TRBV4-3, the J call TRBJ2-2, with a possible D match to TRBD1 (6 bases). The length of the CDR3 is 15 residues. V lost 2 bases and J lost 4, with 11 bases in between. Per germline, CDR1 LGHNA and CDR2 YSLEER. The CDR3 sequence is CASSQTGSTTGELFF. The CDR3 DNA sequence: TGCGCCAGCAGCCAAACAGGGAGTACCACCGGGGAGCTGTTTTTT.

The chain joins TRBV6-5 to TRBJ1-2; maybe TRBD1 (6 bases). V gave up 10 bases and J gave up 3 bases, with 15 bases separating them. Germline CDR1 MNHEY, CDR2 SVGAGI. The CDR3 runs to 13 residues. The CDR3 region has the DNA TGTGCCACCACAGGGTTGGGGGACTATGGCTACACCTTC. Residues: CATTGLGDYGYTF.